This T cell receptor (beta chain) was retrieved from a study of tissue T cells after allogeneic stem cell transplantation. Clones were sequenced by immunoSEQ multiplex PCR, and TCRdb holds only the in-frame ones, with some missing. The data show tens of thousands of clones, nearly 75% seen once. This CDR3 is 12 amino acids long. In germline, CDR1 is KGHTA, CDR2 FQNQQP. As concerns this clone: Its matching antigen is unknown. The genes are named according to mouse. The missing CDR3 end, 1 residue past where the read stops, is filled in from the germline J gene.

Study results and limitations: Sampling depth was limited, and the cohort was small and clinically varied. Some tissue clones might be persisting host cells; their alloreactivity or antigen specificity was not determined. Only a limited share of tissue TCRs appeared in blood or spleen.

The sample consisted of sorted cells pooled from one or two spleens. The rearrangement joins TRBV23 to TRBJ1-1. This receptor was identified in a pool of C57BL/6 mice in good health. The CDR3 region is CSSSQSQMGVFF. The sequenced CDR3 bases are TGCTCCAGCAGTCAATCTCAGATGGGAGTCTTC.